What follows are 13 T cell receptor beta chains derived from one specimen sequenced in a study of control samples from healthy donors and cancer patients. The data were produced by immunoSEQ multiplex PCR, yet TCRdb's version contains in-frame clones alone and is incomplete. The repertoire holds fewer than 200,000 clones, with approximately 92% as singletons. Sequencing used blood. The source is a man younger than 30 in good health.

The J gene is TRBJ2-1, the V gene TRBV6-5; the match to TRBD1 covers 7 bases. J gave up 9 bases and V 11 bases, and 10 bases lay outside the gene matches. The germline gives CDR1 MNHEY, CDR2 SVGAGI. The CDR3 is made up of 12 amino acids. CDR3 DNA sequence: TGTGCCGGGAACAGGGGTGGCGGTGAGCAGTTCTTC. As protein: CAGNRGGGEQFF.

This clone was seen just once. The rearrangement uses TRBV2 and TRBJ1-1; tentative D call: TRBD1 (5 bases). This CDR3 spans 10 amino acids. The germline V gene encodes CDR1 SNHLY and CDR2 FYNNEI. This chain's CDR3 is CVPRGTEAFF. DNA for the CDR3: TGTGTCCCGAGGGGCACTGAAGCTTTCTTT.

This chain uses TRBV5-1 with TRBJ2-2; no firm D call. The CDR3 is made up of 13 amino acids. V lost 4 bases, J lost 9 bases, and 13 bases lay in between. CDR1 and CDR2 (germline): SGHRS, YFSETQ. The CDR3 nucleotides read TGCGCCAGCAGCCAAGATAATGACCGGGAGCTGTTTTTT. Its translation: CASSQDNDRELFF. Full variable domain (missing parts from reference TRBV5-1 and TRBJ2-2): KAGVTQTPRYLIKTRGQQVTLSCSPISGHRSVSWYQQTPGQGLQFLFEYFSETQRNKGNFPGRFSGRQFSNSRSEMNVSTLELGDSALYLCASSQDNDRELFFGEGSRLTVL.

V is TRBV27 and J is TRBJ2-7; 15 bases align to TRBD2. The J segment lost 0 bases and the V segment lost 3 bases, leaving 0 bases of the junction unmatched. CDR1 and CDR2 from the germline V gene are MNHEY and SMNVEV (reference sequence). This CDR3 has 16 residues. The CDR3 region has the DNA TGTGCCAGCAGTTTGGGACTAGCGGGGGGCTCCTACGAGCAGTACTTC. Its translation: CASSLGLAGGSYEQYF.

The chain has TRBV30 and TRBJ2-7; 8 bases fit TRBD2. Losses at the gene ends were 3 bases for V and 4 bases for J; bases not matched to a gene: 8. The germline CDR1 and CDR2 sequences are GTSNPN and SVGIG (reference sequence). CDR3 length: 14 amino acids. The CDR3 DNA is TGTGCCTGGAGGAAAAGCGGGGGTGGGTACGAGCAGTACTTC. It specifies CAWRKSGGGYEQYF.

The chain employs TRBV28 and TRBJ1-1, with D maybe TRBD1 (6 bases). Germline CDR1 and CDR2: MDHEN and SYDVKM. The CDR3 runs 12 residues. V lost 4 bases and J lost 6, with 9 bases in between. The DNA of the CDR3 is TGTGCCAGCAGTTGGAGGACAGCTGAAGCTTTCTTT. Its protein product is CASSWRTAEAFF.

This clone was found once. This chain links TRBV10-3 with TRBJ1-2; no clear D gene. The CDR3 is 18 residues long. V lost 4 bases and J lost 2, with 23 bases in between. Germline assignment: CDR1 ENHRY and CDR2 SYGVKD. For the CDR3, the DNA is TGTGCCATCAGTGCGTCGACTGTCGGAAACGCGAACAACTATGGCTACACCTTC. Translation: CAISASTVGNANNYGYTF.

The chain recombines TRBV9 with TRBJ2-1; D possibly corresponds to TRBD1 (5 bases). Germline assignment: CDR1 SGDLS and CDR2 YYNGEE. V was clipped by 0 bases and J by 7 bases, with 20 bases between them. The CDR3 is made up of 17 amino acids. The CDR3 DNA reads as TGTGCCAGCAGCGTAGGGGCCGGAAGGGGATTAGGGAATGAGCAGTTCTTC. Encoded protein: CASSVGAGRGLGNEQFF.

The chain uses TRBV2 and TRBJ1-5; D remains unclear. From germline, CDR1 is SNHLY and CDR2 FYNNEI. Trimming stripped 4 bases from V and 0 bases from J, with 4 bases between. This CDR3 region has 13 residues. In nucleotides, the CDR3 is TGTGCCAGCAGTGGTAATAGCAATCAGCCCCAGCATTTT. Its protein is CASSGNSNQPQHF.

The CDR3: CASSPRIKLAGGYTDTQYF. The CDR3 nucleotides are TGTGCCAGCAGCCCGCGTATTAAACTAGCGGGGGGATACACAGATACGCAGTATTTT. The chain is built from TRBV7-2 and TRBJ2-3; TRBD2 matches 12 bases. CDR3 length: 19 amino acids. Trimming at V came to 5 bases and at J to 2 bases, leaving 14 bases not matched to a gene. Germline V lookup: CDR1 SGHTA, CDR2 FQGNSA.

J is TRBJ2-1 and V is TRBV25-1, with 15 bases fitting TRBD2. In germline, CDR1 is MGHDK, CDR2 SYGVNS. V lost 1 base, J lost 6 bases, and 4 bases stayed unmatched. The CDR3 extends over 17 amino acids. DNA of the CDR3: TGTGCCAGCAGTGAATCTCTGGGACTAGCGGGGGGCAATGAGCAGTTCTTC. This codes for CASSESLGLAGGNEQFF.

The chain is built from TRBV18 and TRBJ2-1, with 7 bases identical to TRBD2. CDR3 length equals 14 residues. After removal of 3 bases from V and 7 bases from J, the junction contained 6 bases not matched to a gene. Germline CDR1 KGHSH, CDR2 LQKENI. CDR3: CASSPWRGSNEQFF. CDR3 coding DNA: TGTGCCAGCTCACCTTGGCGGGGGTCTAATGAGCAGTTCTTC.

This CDR3 is CASRGSGGLELFF. The CDR3 DNA sequence: TGTGCCAGCAGGGGTAGCGGGGGGCTCGAGTTGTTCTTC. The chain carries TRBV6-5 and TRBJ2-1, with TRBD2 identical over 10 bases. Germline V gene lookup returns CDR1 MNHEY and CDR2 SVGAGI. Trimming removed 6 bases from V and 15 bases from J; junction bases left unmatched: 11. This CDR3 has 13 residues.